Presented here are 6 T cell receptor beta chains from one specimen sequenced in a study of T cell repertoires in cytomegalovirus infection. TCRdb itself ran the reads through MiXCR, one entry per CDR3 protein. The table lists around 740,000 distinct CDR3 sequences, 35% of them singletons, with 2.5% to 3% in the top ten. Source material: PBMCs. These TCRs come from a human donor in good health (CMV status not recorded). Some clones in this sample may be carry-over from other donors' samples.

The V call is TRBV28, the J call TRBJ2-3, with 10 bases matching TRBD1. This CDR3 is 15 amino acids long. Germline V gene lookup returns CDR1 MDHEN and CDR2 SYDVKM. The V gene end was trimmed by 5 bases and the J gene end by 1 base; junction bases not matched to a gene: 3. The CDR3 DNA reads as TGTGCCAGCAGTCGGACAGGGGGGCGCACAGATACGCAGTATTTT. Its translation: CASSRTGGRTDTQYF.

The chain joins TRBV6-5 to TRBJ2-6; 9 nucleotides agree with TRBD1. CDR3 length equals 18 residues. V trimming: 6 bases; J trimming: 0 bases; junction bases outside the gene matches: 9. Germline assignment: CDR1 MNHEY and CDR2 SVGAGI. CDR3: CASRSVGQGISGANVLTF. Written as DNA, the CDR3 is TGTGCCAGCAGAAGTGTGGGACAGGGTATCTCTGGGGCCAACGTCCTGACTTTC.

The chain has TRBV11-2 and TRBJ1-5, with D uncertain. CDR3 length: 14 amino acids. Germline-derived CDR1 and CDR2 are SGHAT and FQNNGV. Trimming took off 1 base at V and 3 bases at J, with 7 bases between the two ends. Here the CDR3 reads CASSLAPVNQPQHF. In DNA form, the CDR3 reads TGTGCCAGCAGCTTAGCACCAGTCAATCAGCCCCAGCATTTT.

This clonotype was counted between two and nine times. The genes are TRBV28 and TRBJ2-1; TRBD2 is a possible D gene (5 bases). The CDR3 is 14 residues long. Germline assignment: CDR1 MDHEN and CDR2 SYDVKM. Trimming shortened V by 8 bases and J by 10 bases, and 21 bases separated the two germline ends. The CDR3 spells CASQWRTAWLEQFF. CDR3 nucleotide sequence: TGTGCCAGCCAATGGCGGACTGCTTGGTTAGAGCAGTTCTTC.

This sequence joins TRBV2 and TRBJ2-7; D remains ambiguous. V was shortened by 5 bases and J by 3 bases, with 14 bases between the two germline ends. CDR1 is SNHLY, CDR2 FYNNEI, per germline. The CDR3 is 14 amino acids. The CDR3 DNA reads as TGTGCCAGCAGTTTGTTTCACACAGACTACGAGCAGTACTTC. Amino acids: CASSLFHTDYEQYF.

The sample holds a few counts of this clonotype. The chain recombines TRBV20-1 with TRBJ2-1, with 11 bases identical to TRBD2. Germline V gene data show CDR1 as DFQATT and CDR2 as SNEGSKA (reference sequence). The CDR3 is 15 residues long. J was trimmed by 8 bases and V by 3 bases; bases with no gene match: 9. The CDR3 nucleotides are TGCAGTGCTAGCACTAGCGGGAGTAGGGGGTATGAGCAGTTCTTC. Translation gives CSASTSGSRGYEQFF.